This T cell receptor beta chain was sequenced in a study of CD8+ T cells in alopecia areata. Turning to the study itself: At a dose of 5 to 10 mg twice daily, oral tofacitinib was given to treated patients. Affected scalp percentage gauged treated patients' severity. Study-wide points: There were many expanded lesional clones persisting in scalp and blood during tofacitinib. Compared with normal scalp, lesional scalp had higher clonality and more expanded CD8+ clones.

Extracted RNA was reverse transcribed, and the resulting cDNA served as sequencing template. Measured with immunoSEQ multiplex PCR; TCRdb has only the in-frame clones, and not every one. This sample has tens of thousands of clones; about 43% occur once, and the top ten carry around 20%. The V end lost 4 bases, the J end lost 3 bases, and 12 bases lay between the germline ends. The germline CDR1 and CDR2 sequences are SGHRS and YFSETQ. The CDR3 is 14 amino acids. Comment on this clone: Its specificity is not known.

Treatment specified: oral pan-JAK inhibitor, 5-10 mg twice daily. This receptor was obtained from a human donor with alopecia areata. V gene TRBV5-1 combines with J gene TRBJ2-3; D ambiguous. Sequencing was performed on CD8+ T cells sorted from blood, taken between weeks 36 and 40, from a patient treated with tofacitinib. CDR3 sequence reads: CASSPSYGTDTQYF. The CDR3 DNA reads TGCGCCAGCAGCCCATCTTATGGTACAGATACGCAGTATTTT.